One and the same sample provided the 27 T cell receptor beta chains below, sequenced in a study of cytomegalovirus exposure and HLA in healthy donors. PCR was performed using 60 Vbeta and 13 Jbeta primers. Assay: immunoSEQ multiplex PCR; the TCRdb copy retains only in-frame clones and omits some. The sample has 110,000 to 150,000 clones, around 72% seen once; the top ten hold 2% to 2.5%. The sequencing sample was made of PBMCs. The receptors here all came from a middle-aged man in good health and CMV-seronegative.

This clone has more than one count but fewer than ten. The CDR3 DNA reads as TGCGCCAGCACACCGGTTCCTGGTCAGCCCCAGCATTTT. Protein: CASTPVPGQPQHF. This chain joins TRBV5-1 and TRBJ1-5; D unresolved. V was shortened by 6 bases and J by 6 bases, with 13 bases between the two germline ends. Germline V CDR1 and CDR2: SGHRS, YFSETQ. The CDR3 totals 13 residues.

V is TRBV29-1 and J is TRBJ2-5; D is possibly TRBD2 (7 bases). The J call may be mistaken, given a closer DNA end match to TRBJ2-7. The CDR3 extends over 16 amino acids. Germline V lookup: CDR1 SQVTM, CDR2 ANQGSEA. The CDR3 reads CSVGGGNQYPSYEQYF. CDR3 nucleotide sequence: TGCAGCGTGGGGGGGGGCAACCAGTACCCCTCCTACGAGCAGTACTTC.

This clone is deemed medium-sized. The J gene is TRBJ2-7, the V gene TRBV4-3, with a tentative D call TRBD2 (7 bases). Germline CDR1 reads LGHNA; CDR2 reads YSLEER. The CDR3 loop spans 16 amino acids. The germline V and J ends were trimmed by 3 bases and 2 bases, with 17 bases remaining between them. The chain's CDR3 is CASSQREGDGAYEQYF. In DNA, the CDR3 is TGCGCCAGCAGCCAGAGGGAGGGGGACGGAGCCTACGAGCAGTACTTC.

This chain links TRBV20-1 with TRBJ2-1; D not resolved. The CDR3 totals 11 residues. The germline V gene encodes CDR1 DFQATT and CDR2 SNEGSKA (reference sequence). With 7 bases removed from V and 8 bases from J, the gap between germline ends came to 12 bases. This CDR3 reads CSGQQDHEQFF. CDR3 in DNA: TGCAGTGGCCAGCAGGATCATGAGCAGTTCTTC.

The chain has TRBV7-2 and TRBJ1-5; 7 nucleotides line up with TRBD1. CDR1 and CDR2 (germline): SGHTA, FQGNSA. This CDR3 is built from 16 residues. V shed 1 base, J shed 7 bases, and the junction held 10 bases outside the gene matches. The CDR3 reads CASSLEGAGVGQPQHF. In nucleotides, the CDR3 is TGTGCCAGCAGCTTAGAGGGGGCAGGCGTCGGACAGCCCCAGCATTTT.

This clone was seen just once. The chain is built from TRBV5-1 and TRBJ2-1; tentative D call: TRBD1 (5 bases). The CDR3 runs to 12 residues. Trimming removed 0 bases from V and 10 bases from J, with 8 bases in between. The germline V gene has CDR1 SGHRS and CDR2 YFSETQ. CDR3 in DNA: TGCGCCAGCAGCTTGGGGCGGACAGAGCAGTTCTTC. Translated, it gives CASSLGRTEQFF.

The chain employs TRBV5-8 and TRBJ2-7; D unresolved. V was pared by 0 bases and J by 6 bases, with 4 bases between. Germline values: CDR1 SGHTS, CDR2 YDEGEE. The CDR3 is 11 residues long. CDR3 sequence (DNA): TGTGCCAGCAGCTTGGTCCGCGAGCAGTACTTC. It yields the protein CASSLVREQYF.

This clone appeared a few times. V usage is TRBV9 and J usage is TRBJ1-4, with D possibly TRBD1 on 6 matching bases. Trimming removed 2 bases at V and 3 bases at J, with 8 bases between. The CDR3 consists of 14 residues. The germline CDR1 and CDR2 sequences are SGDLS and YYNGEE. CDR3 nucleotide sequence: TGTGCCAGCAGCGTGGGGGCAGCTAATGAAAAACTGTTTTTT. Amino acid sequence: CASSVGAANEKLFF.

V is TRBV7-8 and J is TRBJ1-1; tentative D call: TRBD1 (6 bases). Germline V gives CDR1 SGHVS, CDR2 FQNEAQ. The CDR3 has 16 residues. The V gene lost 3 bases and the J gene lost 1 base, with 15 bases spanning the gap. Here the CDR3 reads CASSFQSGTTNTEAFF. The CDR3 DNA follows: TGTGCCAGCAGCTTCCAGAGTGGGACAACGAACACTGAAGCTTTCTTT.

The chain carries TRBV30 and TRBJ2-5; possible D gene TRBD1, 5 bases. V shed 0 bases and J shed 9 bases, with 14 bases lying between them. The CDR3 spans 13 residues. Germline V lookup: CDR1 GTSNPN, CDR2 SVGIG (reference sequence). The CDR3 reads CAWSVGLPRAQYF. CDR3 nucleotides: TGTGCCTGGAGTGTGGGGCTCCCTAGGGCCCAGTACTTC.

The genes are TRBV5-1 and TRBJ2-3; perhaps TRBD2 as D (6 bases). The ends were cut back, 8 bases at V and 2 bases at J, with 15 bases in the middle. CDR1 and CDR2 (germline): SGHRS, YFSETQ. This CDR3 has 14 residues. CDR3 DNA sequence: TGCGCCAGTAGGACTTGGGGGGACACAGATACGCAGTATTTT. Its translation: CASRTWGDTDTQYF.

The rearrangement uses TRBV5-6 and TRBJ1-2, with 12 bases lining up with TRBD1. The length of the CDR3 is 15 residues. Per the germline V gene, CDR1 is SGHDT and CDR2 is YYEEEE. V lost 4 bases to trimming and J lost 4 bases; unmatched junction nucleotides: 5. CDR3 sequence: CASSGGQGAVYGYTF. CDR3 coding DNA: TGTGCCAGCAGCGGGGGACAGGGGGCGGTCTATGGCTACACCTTC.

The rearrangement links TRBV10-3 to TRBJ1-1; perhaps TRBD1 as D (5 bases). CDR3 length: 14 residues. V dropped 5 bases and J dropped 3 bases, with 13 bases sitting between them. Germline CDR1 is ENHRY and CDR2 is SYGVKD. The CDR3 here is CAISPGGGYTEAFF. The CDR3 region has the DNA TGTGCCATCAGTCCCGGGGGGGGGTACACTGAAGCTTTCTTT.

This sequence joins TRBV28 and TRBJ1-1; D may be TRBD1 (5 bases). V gave up 4 bases and J gave up 1 base, with 16 bases separating them. The CDR3 is 16 amino acids. Germline lookup yields CDR1 MDHEN and CDR2 SYDVKM. CDR3 residues: CASSSREGRENTEAFF. CDR3 DNA sequence: TGTGCCAGCAGTTCCAGGGAGGGGCGGGAGAACACTGAAGCTTTCTTT.

J is TRBJ2-3 and V is TRBV5-6; D remains unclear. V lost 4 bases, J lost 0 bases, and 12 bases lay in between. This CDR3 contains 15 residues. Germline CDR1 is SGHDT and CDR2 is YYEEEE. The DNA of the CDR3 is TGTGCCAGCAGCCCAGACTTGTCTAGCACAGATACGCAGTATTTT. This encodes CASSPDLSSTDTQYF.

Here the CDR3 reads CAWTSGFSYNEQFF. The CDR3 DNA is TGTGCCTGGACTAGCGGGTTCTCCTACAATGAGCAGTTCTTC. This rearrangement joins TRBV30 to TRBJ2-1, with TRBD2 matching over 8 bases. From germline, CDR1 is GTSNPN and CDR2 SVGIG (reference sequence). V was clipped by 4 bases and J by 0 bases; unmatched bases: 2. The CDR3 has 14 amino acids.

The chain combines TRBV14 with TRBJ1-1; D might be TRBD1 (5 bases). Per germline, CDR1 SGHDN and CDR2 FVKESK. CDR3 length: 15 residues. V lost 0 bases and J 4 bases, leaving 12 bases between the germline ends. The CDR3 nucleotides are TGTGCCAGCAGCCAAGATCAGGGTTGGGGCACTGAAGCTTTCTTT. It codes for CASSQDQGWGTEAFF.

The chain recombines TRBV7-8 with TRBJ2-1; 12 positions agree with TRBD1. The V gene end was trimmed by 0 bases and the J gene end by 7 bases; junction bases not matched to a gene: 1. Germline V gene sequence: CDR1 SGHVS, CDR2 FQNEAQ. The CDR3 is made up of 15 amino acids. The CDR3 region has the DNA TGTGCCAGCAGCTTAGCGGGACAGGGGGCGAATGAGCAGTTCTTC. Its protein product is CASSLAGQGANEQFF.

The genes are TRBV5-1 and TRBJ2-7, with 7 bases aligning to TRBD1. The ends lost 4 bases at V and 5 bases at J; junction bases unmatched: 6. The CDR3 contains 13 residues. The germline gives CDR1 SGHRS, CDR2 YFSETQ. The CDR3 region is CASSPRTGDEQYF. The CDR3 nucleotides are TGCGCCAGCAGCCCAAGGACAGGCGACGAGCAGTACTTC.

The J gene is TRBJ1-2, the V gene TRBV2, with D maybe TRBD1 (6 bases). Germline V gives CDR1 SNHLY, CDR2 FYNNEI. The CDR3 is 15 residues long. V was trimmed by 4 bases and J by 2 bases, leaving 14 bases between them. CDR3 nucleotide sequence: TGTGCCAGCAGTGGGGGGCTTGGCAGGAACTATGGCTACACCTTC. Its translation is CASSGGLGRNYGYTF.

The chain combines TRBV6-5 with TRBJ1-1; 7 bases map to TRBD1. The CDR3 extends over 14 amino acids. V was clipped by 6 bases and J by 4 bases; unmatched bases: 8. Germline CDR1 and CDR2: MNHEY and SVGAGI. The CDR3, as DNA: TGTGCCAGCAGGCACAGGGGATACGGCACTGAAGCTTTCTTT. Protein sequence: CASRHRGYGTEAFF.

This clone was observed once. V usage is TRBV27 and J usage is TRBJ2-5; D might be TRBD1 (6 bases). Germline V gene lookup returns CDR1 MNHEY and CDR2 SMNVEV (reference sequence). This CDR3 region has 14 residues. V lost 5 bases, J lost 5 bases, and 15 bases lay in between. CDR3 residues: CASSHQGTRETQYF. CDR3 sequence (DNA): TGTGCCAGCAGTCATCAGGGGACCCGGGAGACCCAGTACTTC.

CDR3 sequence: CSAGTGRTQYF. The CDR3 nucleotides read TGCAGTGCTGGGACAGGGCGGACCCAGTACTTC. The chain has TRBV20-1 and TRBJ2-5, with 9 nucleotides matching TRBD1. Germline CDR1 reads DFQATT; CDR2 reads SNEGSKA (reference sequence). There are 11 residues in the CDR3. With V trimmed by 5 bases and J by 7 bases, 2 bases remained unmatched.

This chain connects TRBV30 to TRBJ1-2; the match to TRBD1 covers 7 bases. The germline V gene encodes CDR1 GTSNPN and CDR2 SVGIG (reference sequence). J was trimmed by 1 base and V by 4 bases; bases with no gene match: 0. The CDR3 runs to 12 residues. CDR3 sequence reads: CAWTGGNYGYTF. Written as DNA, the CDR3 is TGTGCCTGGACAGGGGGTAACTATGGCTACACCTTC.

This sequence joins TRBV6-5 and TRBJ2-7; 8 positions agree with TRBD2. Germline V lookup: CDR1 MNHEY, CDR2 SVGAGI. The V gene end was trimmed by 6 bases and the J gene end by 6 bases; junction bases not matched to a gene: 10. The CDR3 loop spans 14 amino acids. The CDR3 DNA follows: TGTGCCAGCAGCCAGCGGGGGTGGCGGGTCGAGCAGTACTTC. This codes for CASSQRGWRVEQYF.

This clone was counted between two and nine times. The J gene is TRBJ1-5, the V gene TRBV4-2, with D hard to call. The CDR3 length is 13 residues. Germline-derived CDR1 and CDR2 are LGHNA and YNFKEQ. V was shortened by 1 base and J by 9 bases, with 10 bases between the two germline ends. In nucleotides, the CDR3 is TGTGCCAGCAGCCAAGTCCGGTTTGGGCCCCAGCATTTT. It yields the protein CASSQVRFGPQHF.

The chain employs TRBV4-1 and TRBJ2-2; 7 nucleotides match TRBD2. Germline values: CDR1 MGHRA, CDR2 YSYEKL. The CDR3 loop spans 17 amino acids. J was trimmed by 3 bases and V by 0 bases; bases with no gene match: 7. In nucleotides, the CDR3 is TGCGCCAGCAGCCAAGATCGGCCTAGCGGTTACACCGGGGAGCTGTTTTTT. Translated: CASSQDRPSGYTGELFF.